This T cell receptor beta chain was obtained from a study of blood T cell repertoires in COVID-19. Looking at the study overall: The cDNA or gDNA used as material had been derived from T cells, B-cell-depleted T cells, or PBMCs.

Authors' data handling: Researchers report that nucleated cell counts were estimated from reference gene primer amplification. The data were produced by immunoSEQ multiplex PCR, yet TCRdb's version contains in-frame clones alone and is incomplete. That table furnishes V, J and clone size, whereas the DNA furnished D and trimming. The sample records roughly 280,000 clones, 80% to 90% being singletons. V was clipped by 6 bases and J by 2 bases, with 11 bases between them. In germline, CDR1 is WSHSY, CDR2 SAAADI. This CDR3 contains 14 residues. The participants were between 18 and 89 years old and came from roughly 24 US areas.

Material: PBMCs or T cells enriched from blood (not recorded which). The chain couples TRBV10-2 to TRBJ1-5; D gene uncertain. The origin of this receptor is a woman under 30 who had recovered from COVID-19. Here the CDR3 reads CASRLGGGNQPQHF. The CDR3 coding sequence is TGCGCCAGCAGATTGGGAGGCGGCAATCAGCCCCAGCATTTT.